This T cell receptor beta chain is drawn from a study of shared clonotypes between healthy human individuals. Whole-study results and caveats: Clonotypes that were shared across four donors made up around 5% of naive CD4 clonotypes.

The V segment lost 6 bases and the J segment 1 base; nucleotides outside the gene matches: 7. This CDR3 is built from 15 residues. Germline V gene sequence: CDR1 MNHEY, CDR2 SVGAGI. This clone was detected only once. Its target is unknown. TCRdb's copy holds only in-frame clones and misses some; the assay was immunoSEQ multiplex PCR. Among about 2.3 million clones listed, under 95% were seen once. Nashville, Tennessee was home to all donors, each a Caucasian adult. The genes are TRBV6-5 and TRBJ1-1; 8 bases align to TRBD1. Sequenced material: naive CD4+ T cells from PBMCs. Indicated subset: CD45RA+ positively selected. The receptor comes from a man in his late teens or twenties in good health. Some clones in this sample may be carry-over from other donors' samples. As DNA, the CDR3 is TGTGCCAGCAGACGGACAGGGCTCTCGAACACTGAAGCTTTCTTT. It is translated as CASRRTGLSNTEAFF.